This T cell receptor (beta chain) was sequenced during a study of blood T cell repertoires in COVID-19. This clone was picked up a small number of times. Profiled with immunoSEQ multiplex PCR; TCRdb holds only in-frame clones, not every one. The data hold about 210,000 clones, with roughly nine tenths observed a single time. This clonotype was sampled from a man in his forties with acute or convalescent COVID-19. The sequenced sample was peripheral blood.

The DNA for the CDR3 is TGTGCCAGCAGCCCTACCCATAGCAATCAGCCCCAGCATTTT. Protein sequence: CASSPTHSNQPQHF. The rearrangement joins TRBV25-1 to TRBJ1-5; no clear D. The CDR3 is made up of 14 amino acids. The V and J ends lost 6 bases and 0 bases respectively, with 9 bases between them. Germline lookup yields CDR1 MGHDK and CDR2 SYGVNS. The whole variable domain, filled in from reference TRBV25-1 and TRBJ1-5, reads EADIYQTPRYLVIGTGKKITLECSQTMGHDKMYWYQQDPGMELHLIHYSYGVNSTEKGDLSSESTVSRIRTEHFPLTLESARPSHTSQYLCASSPTHSNQPQHFGDGTRLSIL.